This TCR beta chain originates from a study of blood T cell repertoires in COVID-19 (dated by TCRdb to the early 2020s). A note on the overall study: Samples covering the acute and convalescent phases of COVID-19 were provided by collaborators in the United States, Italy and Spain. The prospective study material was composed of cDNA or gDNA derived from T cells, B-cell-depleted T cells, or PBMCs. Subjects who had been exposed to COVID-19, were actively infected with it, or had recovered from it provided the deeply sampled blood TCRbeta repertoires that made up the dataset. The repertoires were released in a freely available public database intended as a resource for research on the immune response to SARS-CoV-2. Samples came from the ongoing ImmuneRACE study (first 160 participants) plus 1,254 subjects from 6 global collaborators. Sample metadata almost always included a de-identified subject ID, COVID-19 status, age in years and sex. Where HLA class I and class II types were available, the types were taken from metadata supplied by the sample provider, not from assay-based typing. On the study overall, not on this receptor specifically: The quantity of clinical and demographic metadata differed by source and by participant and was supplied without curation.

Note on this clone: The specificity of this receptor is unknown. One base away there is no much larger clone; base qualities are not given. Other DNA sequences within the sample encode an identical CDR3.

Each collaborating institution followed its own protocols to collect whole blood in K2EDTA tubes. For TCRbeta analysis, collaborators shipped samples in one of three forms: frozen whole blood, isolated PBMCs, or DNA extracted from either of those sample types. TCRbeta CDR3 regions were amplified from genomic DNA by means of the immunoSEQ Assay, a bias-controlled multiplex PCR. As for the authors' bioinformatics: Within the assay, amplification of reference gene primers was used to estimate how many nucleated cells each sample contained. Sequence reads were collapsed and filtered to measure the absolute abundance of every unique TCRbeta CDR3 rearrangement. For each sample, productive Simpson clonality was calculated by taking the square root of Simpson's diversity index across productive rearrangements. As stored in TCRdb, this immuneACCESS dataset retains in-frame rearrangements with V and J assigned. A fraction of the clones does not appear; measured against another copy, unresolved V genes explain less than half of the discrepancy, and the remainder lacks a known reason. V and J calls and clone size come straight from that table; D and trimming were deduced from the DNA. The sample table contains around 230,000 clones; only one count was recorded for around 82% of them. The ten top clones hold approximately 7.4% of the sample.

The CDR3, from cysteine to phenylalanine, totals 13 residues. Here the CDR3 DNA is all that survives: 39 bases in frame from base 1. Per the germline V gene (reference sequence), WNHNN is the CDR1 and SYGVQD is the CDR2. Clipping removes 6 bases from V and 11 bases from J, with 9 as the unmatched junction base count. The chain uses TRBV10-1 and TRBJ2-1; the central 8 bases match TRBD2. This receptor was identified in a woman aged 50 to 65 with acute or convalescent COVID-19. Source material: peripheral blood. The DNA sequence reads TGCGCCAGCAGGATGGGAACTAGCGGCAAGCAGTTCTTC. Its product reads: CASRMGTSGKQFF.